The following is a TCR beta chain sequence with its context. Its antigen target is currently unknown. The sample holds no much larger clone one base away, and base qualities are not on file. Reading the germline V gene gives CDR1 SGHTA and CDR2 FQGNSA. Inclusive of the bounding cysteine and phenylalanine, the CDR3 is 14 residues long. Only the CDR3 DNA stays, 42 bases, in frame from base 1. Trimmed from V: 5 bases; trimmed from J: 9 bases; junction bases lacking a gene match: 5. This sample stems from a study of blood T cell repertoires in COVID-19 (dated by TCRdb to 2020 to 2021). In terms of the full investigation: Collaborator samples came from the United States, Italy and Spain and covered acute and convalescent phases of COVID-19. The repertoires were released in a freely available public database meant as a resource for research on the immune response to SARS-CoV-2. The samples were drawn from the first 160 participants of the ongoing ImmuneRACE study and from some 1,300 subjects provided by 6 global collaborators. The material from the prospective study consisted of cDNA or gDNA derived from T cells, B-cell-depleted T cells, or PBMCs. Where HLA class I and class II types were available, the types were taken from metadata supplied by the sample provider, not from assay-based typing. Sample metadata almost always included a de-identified subject ID, COVID-19 status, age in years and sex. Subjects who had been exposed to COVID-19, were actively infected with it, or had recovered from it provided the deeply sampled blood TCRbeta repertoires that made up the dataset.

The study at large found these results: Clinical and demographic metadata were provided uncurated, with the amount varying by source and participant.

TCRbeta CDR3 regions were amplified from genomic DNA by means of the immunoSEQ Assay, a bias-controlled multiplex PCR. The authors' pipeline ran thus. The number of nucleated cells in each sample was estimated by amplification of reference gene primers within the assay. Sequence reads were collapsed and filtered to measure the absolute abundance of every unique TCRbeta CDR3 rearrangement. For each sample, productive Simpson clonality was calculated by taking the square root of Simpson's diversity index across productive rearrangements. Not all clones reach the TCRdb copy of this immuneACCESS table, which keeps in-frame sequences only. Checked studies attribute under half of the gap to unresolved V genes and leave the rest unexplained. V and J calls and clone size come straight from that table; D and trimming were deduced from the DNA. The sample table shows approximately 61,000 clones, and about 86% are seen once. The top ten hold about a fifth of the sample.

Whole blood was collected in K2EDTA tubes by collaborating institutions according to the institutions' own protocols. For TCRbeta analysis, collaborator samples were shipped as frozen whole blood, as isolated PBMCs, or as DNA extracted from either sample type. Input material: peripheral blood. The sequence came from a woman older than 75 with active COVID-19. The receptor chain draws on TRBV7-2 and TRBJ2-6, and 9 junction bases match TRBD1. The CDR3 region: CASSRDRALNVLTF. The sequenced DNA is TGTGCCAGCAGCCGGGACAGGGCCCTCAACGTCCTGACTTTC.